The 11 T cell receptor beta chains below come from one sample, sequenced in a study of blood T cell repertoires in COVID-19. Method: immunoSEQ multiplex PCR; TCRdb's copy keeps in-frame clones and lacks some. The repertoire holds roughly 180,000 clones, with approximately 85% as singletons. Sequencing used peripheral blood. These receptors were collected from a woman aged 60-70 years with COVID-19, enrolled during active disease.

The chain links TRBV10-3 to TRBJ2-5; D might be TRBD2 (6 bases). V shed 4 bases and J shed 0 bases, with 15 bases lying between them. CDR3 length: 16 amino acids. CDR1 ENHRY and CDR2 SYGVKD come from the germline V gene. The CDR3 nucleotides read TGTGCCATCAGTGCTGGCGGGACTGGGGACCAAGAGACCCAGTACTTC. This sequence encodes CAISAGGTGDQETQYF.

This clone appeared once. The chain couples TRBV5-5 to TRBJ1-6; maybe TRBD1 (5 bases). CDR1 and CDR2 from the germline V gene are SGHKS and YYEKEE (reference sequence). V was trimmed by 1 base and J by 8 bases, leaving 13 bases between them. CDR3 length: 15 residues. In nucleotides, the CDR3 is TGTGCCAGCAGCTTGTGGGGCCGCGTGCATTCACCCCTCCACTTT. Protein sequence: CASSLWGRVHSPLHF.

The rearrangement uses TRBV5-1 and TRBJ2-5; D might be TRBD2 (6 bases). V dropped 4 bases and J dropped 1 base, with 11 bases sitting between them. CDR3 size: 14 residues. CDR1 is SGHRS and CDR2 is YFSETQ in the germline V gene. CDR3 protein: CASSEGRRQETQYF. The CDR3 DNA sequence: TGCGCCAGCAGCGAGGGGAGGCGCCAAGAGACCCAGTACTTC.

The rearrangement links TRBV19 to TRBJ1-2; D not resolved. This CDR3 has 9 residues. Germline V lookup: CDR1 LNHDA, CDR2 SQIVND (reference sequence). The V end lost 7 bases, the J end lost 6 bases, and 3 bases lay between the germline ends. The CDR3 nucleotides are TGTGCCAGTACTAATGGCTACACCTTC. Translated: CASTNGYTF.

The chain is built from TRBV25-1 and TRBJ2-1; unclear D gene. This CDR3 has 14 amino acids. The V end was cut by 0 bases, the J end by 7 bases, with 10 bases between. From germline, CDR1 is MGHDK and CDR2 SYGVNS. The CDR3 DNA follows: TGTGCCAGCAGTGAATACCCTGCCGGGAATGAGCAGTTCTTC. Protein product: CASSEYPAGNEQFF.

The CDR3 reads CASSPTAGGPTGELFF. The CDR3 nucleotides are TGTGCCAGCAGCCCCACAGCGGGGGGCCCCACCGGGGAGCTGTTTTTT. This chain connects TRBV3-1 (or the pseudogene TRBV3-2) to TRBJ2-2; 9 bases match TRBD2. With V trimmed by 4 bases and J by 4 bases, 7 bases remained unmatched. The CDR3 sequence is 16 residues long. Germline V CDR1 and CDR2: LGHDT, YNNKEL (reference sequence).

The table lists this clone with a count of one. This sequence joins TRBV6-5 and TRBJ2-5, with TRBD1 identical over 7 bases. Per the germline V gene, CDR1 is MNHEY and CDR2 is SVGAGI. J lost 4 bases, V lost 5 bases, and 7 bases had no gene match. The CDR3 is made up of 14 amino acids. This CDR3 reads CASSKPQGRETQYF. The CDR3 DNA is TGTGCCAGCAGTAAACCACAGGGGAGAGAGACCCAGTACTTC.

This clone was picked up one time. This CDR3 reads CASSPSAQGTYEQYV. Written as DNA, the CDR3 is TGTGCCAGCAGCCCCTCGGCACAGGGAACCTACGAGCAGTACGTC. This chain links TRBV7-9 with TRBJ2-7, with D possibly matching TRBD1 (6 bases). CDR3 length equals 15 residues. The germline V gene has CDR1 SEHNR and CDR2 FQNEAQ (reference sequence). Between the trimmed V and J ends, which lost 5 bases and 2 bases, there was a span of 16 bases.

The chain carries TRBV11-1 and TRBJ2-5; D is perhaps TRBD1 (6 bases). CDR1 and CDR2 (germline): SGHAT, FQDESV (reference sequence). Trimming stripped 4 bases from V and 5 bases from J, with 17 bases between. The CDR3 is 15 residues long. CDR3 nucleotides: TGTGCCAGCAGCTCGATCCAGGGGTTTGTGGAGACCCAGTACTTC. It translates to CASSSIQGFVETQYF. The whole variable domain, remainder taken from reference TRBV11-1 and TRBJ2-5, is EAEVAQSPRYKITEKSQAVAFWCDPISGHATLYWYRQILGQGPELLVQFQDESVVDDSQLPKDRFSAERLKGVDSTLKIQPAELGDSAMYLCASSSIQGFVETQYFGPGTRLLVL.

The gene calls are TRBV5-8 and TRBJ1-1; D remains ambiguous. Per the germline V gene, CDR1 is SGHTS and CDR2 is YDEGEE. Trimming shortened V by 7 bases and J by 0 bases, and 10 bases separated the two germline ends. The CDR3 sequence is 13 residues long. CDR3 region: CASGSRMNTEAFF. The DNA for the CDR3 is TGTGCCAGCGGGAGCAGAATGAACACTGAAGCTTTCTTT.

V is TRBV6-5 and J is TRBJ2-7, with 8 positions matching TRBD1. Trimming took 6 bases from V and 3 from J; bases not matched to a gene: 4. The CDR3 covers 13 residues. CDR1 MNHEY and CDR2 SVGAGI come from the germline V gene. CDR3 amino acids: CASSHTGGYEQYV. The CDR3 DNA reads as TGTGCCAGCAGCCACACAGGGGGCTACGAGCAGTACGTC.